This record looks at one T cell receptor beta chain sequence and its context. Trimming left V 4 bases short and J 7 bases short, with 7 bases between. Germline lookup yields CDR1 DFQATT and CDR2 SNEGSKA (reference sequence). CDR3 size: 10 residues. Measured with immunoSEQ multiplex PCR; TCRdb has only the in-frame clones, and not every one. The sample lists about 110,000 clones, about 85% occurring once. The record originates from a study of blood T cell repertoires in COVID-19. The clonotype originates from a man in his forties or fifties with acute or convalescent COVID-19. The chain links TRBV20-1 to TRBJ2-5; TRBD1 is a possible D gene (6 bases). What was sequenced was peripheral blood. CDR3 region: CSAKQGTQYF. The CDR3 DNA reads TGCAGTGCTAAACAGGGGACCCAGTACTTC.